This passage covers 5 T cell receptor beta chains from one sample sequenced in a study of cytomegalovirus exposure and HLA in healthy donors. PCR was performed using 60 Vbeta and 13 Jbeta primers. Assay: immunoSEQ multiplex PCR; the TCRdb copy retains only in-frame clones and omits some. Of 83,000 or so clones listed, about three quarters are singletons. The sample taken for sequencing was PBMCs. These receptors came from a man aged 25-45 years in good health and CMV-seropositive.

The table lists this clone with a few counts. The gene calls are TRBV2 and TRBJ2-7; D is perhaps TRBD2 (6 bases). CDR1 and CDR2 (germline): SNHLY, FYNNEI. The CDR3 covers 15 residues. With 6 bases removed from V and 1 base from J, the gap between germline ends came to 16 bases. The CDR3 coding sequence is TGTGCCAGCAGACCTGGGGGGATAAGGTCCTACGAGCAGTACTTC. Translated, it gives CASRPGGIRSYEQYF.

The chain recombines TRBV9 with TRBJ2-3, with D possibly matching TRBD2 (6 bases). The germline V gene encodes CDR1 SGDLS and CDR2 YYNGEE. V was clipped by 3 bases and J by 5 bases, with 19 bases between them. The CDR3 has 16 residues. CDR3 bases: TGTGCCAGCAGCGAGGGGACTGGGGGGTTGGGAGATACGCAGTATTTT. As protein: CASSEGTGGLGDTQYF.

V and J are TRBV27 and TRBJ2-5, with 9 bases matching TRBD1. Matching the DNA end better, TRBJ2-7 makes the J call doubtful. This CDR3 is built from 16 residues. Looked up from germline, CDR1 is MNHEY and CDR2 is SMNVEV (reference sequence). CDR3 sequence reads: CASSLAGGQGTYEQYF. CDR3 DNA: TGTGCCAGCAGCCTCGCCGGAGGACAGGGGACCTACGAGCAGTACTTC.

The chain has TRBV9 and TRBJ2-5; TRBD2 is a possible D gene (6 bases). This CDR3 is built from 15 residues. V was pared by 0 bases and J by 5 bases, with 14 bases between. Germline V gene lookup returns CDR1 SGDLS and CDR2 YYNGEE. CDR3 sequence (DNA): TGTGCCAGCAGCGTAGGAGGCGGGGCGGGGGAGACCCAGTACTTC. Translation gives CASSVGGGAGETQYF.

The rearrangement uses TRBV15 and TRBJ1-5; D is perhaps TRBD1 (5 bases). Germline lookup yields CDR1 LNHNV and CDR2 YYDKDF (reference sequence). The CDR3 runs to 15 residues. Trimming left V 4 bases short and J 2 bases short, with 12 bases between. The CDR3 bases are TGTGCCACCAGCAACTGGGGGGAGGGCAATCAGCCCCAGCATTTT. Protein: CATSNWGEGNQPQHF.